The rows below give T cell receptor beta chains drawn from one sample of a study of cytomegalovirus exposure and HLA in healthy donors. Clones were read by immunoSEQ multiplex PCR, and TCRdb kept only the in-frame ones, dropping some. The profile covers around 180,000 clones, with about 82% appearing a single time and roughly 1.5% taken by the ten largest. Sample: PBMCs. The receptor set was obtained from a young woman in good health and CMV-seronegative. Both conserved end residues are part of each CDR3. Fields, in order: V gene, J gene, clone size, D gene, CDR3 protein, CDR3 DNA. The D gene is left open where the match is weak. A row's size may be missing; if present it is once, few, many or a size class.

TRBV5-4,TRBJ2-1,once,TRBD1,CASSPTGVEQFF,TGTGCCAGCAGCCCTACAGGGGTCGAGCAGTTCTTC
TRBV2,TRBJ1-6,few,-,CALTQVVDGSSYNSPLHF,TGTGCCCTCACTCAGGTAGTTGACGGGAGCTCCTATAATTCACCCCTCCACTTT
TRBV5-1,TRBJ1-2,-,TRBD1,CASIRDRAAPNYGYTF,TGCGCCAGCATTCGGGACAGGGCCGCTCCTAACTATGGCTACACCTTC
TRBV18,TRBJ2-7,few,-,CASSNGAYEQYF,TGTGCCAGCTCAAACGGGGCCTACGAGCAGTACTTC
TRBV27,TRBJ2-2,-,-,CASSLGTMDTGELFF,TGTGCCAGCAGTTTAGGGACAATGGACACCGGGGAGCTGTTTTTT
TRBV10-3,TRBJ2-7,-,TRBD1,CAISAQGTEQYF,TGTGCCATCAGCGCACAGGGGACCGAGCAGTACTTC
TRBV18,TRBJ1-1,-,TRBD1,CASSPPKGADTEAFF,TGTGCCAGCTCACCACCTAAGGGGGCTGACACTGAAGCTTTCTTT
TRBV7-9,TRBJ2-7,-,TRBD2,CASSPRMGLAGMGYEQYF,TGTGCCAGCAGCCCCCGAATGGGACTAGCGGGGATGGGCTACGAGCAGTACTTC
TRBV9,TRBJ1-2,-,TRBD1,CASSVDLGAGTGVYGYTF,TGTGCCAGCAGCGTAGATTTAGGAGCCGGGACAGGGGTCTATGGCTACACCTTC
TRBV7-9,TRBJ2-5,-,-,CASSPPLGGQETQYF,TGTGCCAGCAGCCCCCCCTTGGGAGGCCAAGAGACCCAGTACTTC
TRBV27,TRBJ2-1,-,-,CASSSSDIDNEQFF,TGTGCCAGCAGTTCTAGCGACATTGACAATGAGCAGTTCTTC
TRBV10-3,TRBJ2-1,-,-,CAISESRESYNEQFF,TGTGCCATCAGTGAGTCGAGGGAGTCCTACAATGAGCAGTTCTTC
TRBV7-9,TRBJ1-6,-,-,CASSILLGENSPLHF,TGTGCCAGCAGCATCCTTCTCGGAGAAAATTCACCCCTCCACTTT
TRBV6-5,TRBJ1-5,few,-,CASSRGSNQPQHF,TGTGCCAGCAGTCGCGGGAGCAATCAGCCCCAGCATTTT
TRBV13,TRBJ1-2,-,TRBD1,CASSLSDRGNYGYTF,TGTGCCAGCAGCCTATCCGACAGGGGGAACTATGGCTACACCTTC
TRBV5-1,TRBJ2-1,once,-,CASSFLTGAGNEQFF,TGCGCCAGCAGCTTCTTAACGGGAGCTGGCAATGAGCAGTTCTTC
TRBV10-2,TRBJ1-5,-,-,CASTDGAAGYQPQHF,TGCGCCAGCACCGATGGGGCAGCTGGTTATCAGCCCCAGCATTTT
TRBV4-1,TRBJ2-5,-,TRBD2,CASSHPTSGTSSSETQYF,TGCGCCAGCAGCCATCCGACTAGCGGGACGTCCTCTTCAGAGACCCAGTACTTC
TRBV13,TRBJ1-1,-,TRBD1,CASSLGGTVEAFF,TGTGCCAGCAGCTTAGGAGGGACAGTTGAAGCTTTCTTT
TRBV11-2,TRBJ2-5,-,TRBD1,CASSPTGTWQTQYF,TGTGCCAGCAGCCCGACAGGGACGTGGCAGACCCAGTACTTC
TRBV27,TRBJ1-6,few,TRBD1,CASSPGQRISPLHF,TGTGCCAGCAGTCCGGGACAGCGTATTTCACCCCTCCACTTT
TRBV30,TRBJ1-4,-,-,CAWSRGGYGEKLFF,TGTGCCTGGAGCCGAGGGGGTTACGGTGAAAAACTGTTTTTT
TRBV30,TRBJ1-2,-,-,CAWSVEAGNYGYTF,TGTGCCTGGAGTGTAGAGGCGGGGAACTATGGCTACACCTTC
TRBV6-1,TRBJ2-5,-,TRBD2,CASSERSGGKETQYF,TGTGCCAGCAGTGAACGGAGCGGGGGAAAAGAGACCCAGTACTTC
TRBV5-1,TRBJ2-2,-,TRBD1,CASSLGSRDRVLGGELFF,TGCGCCAGCAGTCTGGGGAGTCGGGACAGGGTCCTTGGCGGGGAGCTGTTTTTT
TRBV6-1,TRBJ1-5,-,-,CASSENRQGLLQPQHF,TGTGCCAGCAGTGAAAATCGCCAGGGTCTCCTGCAGCCCCAGCATTTT
TRBV29-1,TRBJ1-3,-,-,CSVTSSGNTIYF,TGCAGCGTAACAAGCTCTGGAAACACCATATATTTT
TRBV15,TRBJ2-7,-,-,CATSRAAGANYEQYF,TGTGCCACCAGCAGAGCGGCAGGGGCGAACTACGAGCAGTACTTC
TRBV29-1,TRBJ1-1,-,-,CSVSNAGGQMNTEAFF,TGCAGCGTATCCAATGCTGGGGGCCAGATGAACACTGAAGCTTTCTTT
TRBV18,TRBJ1-1,-,-,CASSDSRRSTEAFF,TGTGCCAGCTCCGACTCGAGGAGGAGCACTGAAGCTTTCTTT
TRBV10-3,TRBJ2-7,-,TRBD1,CAISGTRDSREQYF,TGTGCCATCAGTGGAACCCGGGACAGTCGGGAGCAGTACTTC
TRBV4-2,TRBJ2-3,-,-,CASSQGGSLVAINTDTQYF,TGTGCCAGCAGCCAAGGTGGTTCGTTGGTAGCGATTAACACAGATACGCAGTATTTT
TRBV6-1,TRBJ2-6,-,-,CASSGSGAGANVLTF,TGTGCCAGCAGTGGATCAGGGGCCGGGGCCAACGTCCTGACTTTC
TRBV19,TRBJ1-3,-,-,CASSMGYRVPGNTIYF,TGTGCCAGTAGTATGGGGTACAGGGTCCCTGGAAACACCATATATTTT
TRBV19,TRBJ2-1,-,TRBD1,CASTKTGQGLWNEQFF,TGTGCCAGTACGAAGACGGGACAGGGGTTATGGAATGAGCAGTTCTTC
TRBV5-6,TRBJ2-3,-,-,CASMTLATDTQYF,TGTGCCAGCATGACCCTAGCCACAGATACGCAGTATTTT
TRBV5-4,TRBJ2-5,-,TRBD2,CASSLEVAGTRAETQYF,TGTGCCAGCAGCTTGGAAGTAGCGGGGACCAGGGCAGAGACCCAGTACTTC
TRBV27,TRBJ2-6,-,TRBD1,CASSYRGQGSSGANVLTF,TGTGCCAGCAGTTATCGGGGACAGGGTAGTTCTGGGGCCAACGTCCTGACTTTC
TRBV5-4,TRBJ2-7,-,-,CASAIGEVGYEQYF,TGTGCCAGCGCCATCGGGGAGGTCGGCTACGAGCAGTACTTC
TRBV18,TRBJ2-2,-,TRBD1,CASSPQQGAIGNTGELFF,TGTGCCAGCTCACCACAGCAGGGGGCGATCGGGAACACCGGGGAGCTGTTTTTT
TRBV5-6,TRBJ2-6,-,TRBD1,CASSPTGGAGANVLTF,TGTGCCAGCAGCCCGACAGGGGGCGCTGGGGCCAACGTCCTGACTTTC
TRBV5-4,TRBJ1-1,-,-,CASSLVGGGGRTEAFF,TGTGCCAGCAGCTTGGTCGGCGGGGGGGGAAGAACTGAAGCTTTCTTT
TRBV5-1,TRBJ1-2,few,-,CASSLTGINYGYTF,TGCGCCAGCAGCTTAACAGGGATAAACTATGGCTACACCTTC
TRBV5-1,TRBJ1-1,-,-,CASSLATGNSEAFF,TGCGCCAGCAGCTTGGCAACAGGGAACTCTGAAGCTTTCTTT